The entry below gives a single T cell receptor beta chain sequence along with its context. Its antigen is currently unknown. The V gene's germline CDR1 is MDHEN and CDR2 SYDVKM. CDR3 length: 14 amino acids. Trimming stripped 7 bases from V and 3 bases from J, with 15 bases between. The sample is drawn from a study of shared clonotypes between healthy human individuals. In the study overall: A couple of female and three male donors aged 18 to 49 were enrolled. Whole-study results and caveats: Exclusively blood specimens were collected; tissue repertoires likely differ.

The authors ran the assay at deep level. Evenly divided among several immunoSEQ plates was the genomic DNA of each subset. Libraries were prepared by immunoSEQ multiplex PCR; TCRdb keeps only in-frame clonotypes and omits some of them. The sample includes some 2 million clones, 90% to 95% of them seen just once. The V gene is TRBV28, the J gene TRBJ1-2; D perhaps matches TRBD1 (5 bases). Sequenced material: naive CD4+ T cells sorted from blood. Regarding subset: CD45RA+ positively selected. This clonotype originated in a man aged 18 to 29 in good health. CDR3 in amino acids: CASTLGRGDYGYTF. CDR3 bases: TGTGCCAGCACCCTAGGTAGGGGCGACTATGGCTACACCTTC.